Listed below are T cell receptor beta chains from one sample, sequenced in a study of cytomegalovirus exposure and HLA in healthy donors. This table comes from immunoSEQ multiplex PCR, and its TCRdb copy is limited to in-frame clones, with some not included. The sample has over 95,000 clones, 74% seen once. The sequencing input was PBMCs. The origin of the receptors is a human donor in good health. Both conserved end residues are part of each CDR3. A D gene is named only where the DNA matches it firmly. Size values are once, few and many counts, or a class for expanded clones, and some rows have none.

-	TRBV9	TRBJ2-5	TRBD2	CASSVGSNPGGTQYF	TGTGCCAGCAGCGTTGGGTCAAACCCGGGAGGGACCCAGTACTTC
-	TRBV30	TRBJ1-6	-	CAWSSGATSNSPLHF	TGTGCCTGGAGTTCAGGGGCCACCAGCAATTCACCCCTCCACTTT
-	TRBV30	TRBJ1-5	-	CAWSEWGPGQPQHF	TGTGCCTGGAGTGAGTGGGGCCCAGGGCAGCCCCAGCATTTT
-	TRBV19	TRBJ1-5	-	CASSIEGAGDQPQHF	TGTGCCAGTAGTATTGAAGGGGCGGGGGACCAGCCCCAGCATTTT
-	TRBV6-5	TRBJ2-7	-	CASSMTGTLNYEQYF	TGTGCCAGCAGTATGACCGGGACTTTGAACTACGAGCAGTACTTC
-	TRBV4-1	TRBJ2-1	TRBD1	CASSPSWTGAYNEQFF	TGCGCCAGCAGCCCATCCTGGACAGGGGCATACAATGAGCAGTTCTTC
-	TRBV11-2	TRBJ2-3	-	CASSSSTRRYTDTQYF	TGTGCCAGCAGCTCGAGCACTAGGAGATACACAGATACGCAGTATTTT
-	TRBV28	TRBJ2-5	-	CASSRGSQVETQYF	TGTGCCAGTTCTAGAGGGTCGCAAGTGGAGACCCAGTACTTC
-	TRBV5-1	TRBJ1-3	TRBD1	CASSPGQGTSGNTIYF	TGCGCCAGCAGCCCGGGACAGGGAACTTCTGGAAACACCATATATTTT
-	TRBV2	TRBJ2-1	TRBD1	CASRGTGGQFF	TGTGCCAGCAGGGGGACAGGGGGGCAGTTCTTC
-	TRBV7-9	TRBJ2-3	TRBD2	CASSSPSGVVDTQYF	TGTGCCAGCAGCTCCCCCAGCGGGGTAGTAGATACGCAGTATTTT
once	TRBV5-1	TRBJ2-7	TRBD2	CASSPSLAADSYEQYF	TGCGCCAGCAGTCCCTCGCTAGCGGCAGACTCCTACGAGCAGTACTTC
-	TRBV7-9	TRBJ1-2	TRBD1	CASSPGTGWGYTF	TGTGCCAGCAGCCCCGGGACAGGTTGGGGCTACACCTTC
-	TRBV6-1	TRBJ2-7	TRBD2	CASRRDYGDYYEQYF	TGTGCCAGCAGGCGGGACTACGGGGACTACTACGAGCAGTACTTC
-	TRBV4-2	TRBJ2-1	-	CASSLTRGGLNEQFF	TGTGCCAGCAGCTTGACTAGGGGGGGACTGAATGAGCAGTTCTTC
-	TRBV28	TRBJ1-6	-	CASSLSLTDSSSYNSPLHF	TGTGCCAGCAGTTTATCCCTGACAGATTCAAGCTCCTATAATTCACCCCTCCACTTT
-	TRBV19	TRBJ1-3	TRBD1	CASSMDWRPGQGFGNTIYF	TGTGCCAGTAGTATGGATTGGAGACCGGGACAGGGGTTCGGAAACACCATATATTTT
-	TRBV7-2	TRBJ1-3	-	CASTTFGRGLGGNTIYF	TGTGCCAGCACTACTTTTGGTAGGGGCCTCGGTGGAAACACCATATATTTT
-	TRBV6-5	TRBJ2-7	-	CASSYSTASSYEQYF	TGTGCCAGCAGTTATTCGACAGCAAGCTCCTACGAGCAGTACTTC
-	TRBV4-3	TRBJ1-3	-	CASSQESSAGVGNTIYF	TGCGCCAGCAGCCAAGAATCTTCAGCAGGGGTTGGAAACACCATATATTTT
-	TRBV27	TRBJ1-5	-	CASSQSSGVSNQPQHF	TGTGCCAGCAGTCAGTCTTCGGGAGTTAGCAATCAGCCCCAGCATTTT
many	TRBV4-1	TRBJ1-1	-	CASSSLGRGAEAFF	TGCGCCAGCAGCTCCCTAGGCAGGGGTGCTGAAGCTTTCTTT
-	TRBV19	TRBJ2-1	TRBD2	CASTTAAGVGNEQFF	TGTGCCAGTACCACGGCGGCGGGAGTCGGAAATGAGCAGTTCTTC
-	TRBV13	TRBJ1-2	TRBD1	CASSSPRDRPNYGYTF	TGTGCCAGCAGCTCGCCTCGGGACAGACCTAACTATGGCTACACCTTC
-	TRBV27	TRBJ2-1	-	CASNLGHEQFF	TGTGCCAGCAACCTTGGGCATGAGCAGTTCTTC
-	TRBV9	TRBJ2-3	TRBD2	CASSNSGGAGDTQYF	TGTGCCAGCAGTAATAGCGGGGGGGCCGGAGATACGCAGTATTTT
-	TRBV28	TRBJ2-7	-	CASSRTRWTPHEQYF	TGTGCCAGCAGTCGGACCAGGTGGACACCCCACGAGCAGTACTTC
many	TRBV4-3	TRBJ1-1	-	CASSQDHGLGAFF	TGCGCCAGCAGCCAAGATCACGGACTTGGGGCTTTCTTT
-	TRBV9	TRBJ2-1	TRBD2	CASSTSGSSYNEQFF	TGTGCCAGCAGCACTAGCGGTAGTTCCTACAATGAGCAGTTCTTC
-	TRBV14	TRBJ2-5	TRBD1	CASSRTGVLQETQYF	TGTGCCAGCAGCAGGACAGGGGTCCTACAAGAGACCCAGTACTTC
few	TRBV2	TRBJ1-5	-	CASSRNTARSNQPQHF	TGTGCCAGCAGTAGAAACACGGCGAGGAGCAATCAGCCCCAGCATTTT
few	TRBV5-4	TRBJ1-1	-	CASSPATGKNTEAFF	TGTGCCAGCAGCCCCGCGACAGGAAAGAACACTGAAGCTTTCTTT
-	TRBV5-1	TRBJ1-6	-	CASSLDGPQAYNSPLHF	TGCGCCAGCAGCTTGGATGGGCCTCAGGCCTATAATTCACCCCTCCACTTT
once	TRBV4-2	TRBJ1-6	-	CASSQVEGDNSPLHF	TGTGCCAGCAGCCAAGTGGAAGGGGATAATTCACCCCTCCACTTT
-	TRBV6-1	TRBJ2-1	-	CASSEERRAYNEQFF	TGTGCCAGCAGTGAAGAGAGGAGGGCTTACAATGAGCAGTTCTTC
-	TRBV30	TRBJ1-2	TRBD1	CAWNKPGTGGTYGYTF	TGTGCCTGGAATAAACCCGGGACAGGGGGGACCTATGGCTACACCTTC
-	TRBV25-1	TRBJ1-4	-	CASSVTGSANEKLFF	TGTGCCAGCAGTGTGACAGGCTCGGCTAATGAAAAACTGTTTTTT
-	TRBV6-5	TRBJ2-2	-	CASRTGANTGELFF	TGTGCCAGCAGAACCGGGGCGAACACCGGGGAGCTGTTTTTT
few	TRBV19	TRBJ1-6	-	CASSAMATANNSPLHF	TGTGCCAGTAGTGCAATGGCTACAGCCAATAATTCACCCCTCCACTTT
-	TRBV28	TRBJ1-6	-	CASSRIATSSYNSPLHF	TGTGCCAGCAGTCGAATAGCTACTAGCTCCTATAATTCACCCCTCCACTTT
-	TRBV10-3	TRBJ1-1	-	CAISESPDRIMNTEAFF	TGTGCCATCAGTGAGAGTCCCGACAGGATTATGAACACTGAAGCTTTCTTT
-	TRBV10-2	TRBJ1-1	-	CASRETARVNTEAFF	TGCGCCAGCAGGGAGACAGCGCGGGTGAACACTGAAGCTTTCTTT
many	TRBV5-6	TRBJ2-7	-	CASSLGIDMPPYEQYF	TGTGCCAGCAGCTTGGGGATAGACATGCCTCCCTACGAGCAGTACTTC
once	TRBV2	TRBJ1-4	-	CASERGRSNEKLFF	TGTGCCAGCGAGCGGGGGAGGTCTAATGAAAAACTGTTTTTT
-	TRBV18	TRBJ1-5	-	CASSPDSGSQPQHF	TGTGCCAGCTCACCGGATTCAGGGTCTCAGCCCCAGCATTTT
-	TRBV7-9	TRBJ2-3	-	CASSADMYTQYF	TGTGCCAGCAGCGCAGACATGTATACGCAGTATTTT
-	TRBV28	TRBJ2-7	TRBD1	CASSLIGGQGHSYEQYF	TGTGCCAGCAGTTTAATAGGAGGACAGGGCCATTCCTACGAGCAGTACTTC
-	TRBV28	TRBJ2-1	TRBD2	CASRTSGLSGRADEQFF	TGTGCCAGCAGGACTTCCGGGCTAAGCGGGAGGGCCGACGAGCAGTTCTTC
-	TRBV5-6	TRBJ2-5	TRBD2	CASTPGSGAGGETQYF	TGTGCCAGCACCCCGGGTAGTGGAGCCGGGGGGGAGACCCAGTACTTC
-	TRBV7-3	TRBJ1-1	-	CASSSQGGVGGTEAFF	TGTGCCAGCAGCTCCCAAGGAGGGGTCGGGGGCACTGAAGCTTTCTTT
-	TRBV29-1	TRBJ1-4	TRBD1	CSVQQGGNEKLFF	TGCAGCGTTCAACAGGGGGGTAATGAAAAACTGTTTTTT
few	TRBV28	TRBJ2-7	TRBD1	CASSSTGGSYEQYF	TGTGCCAGCAGTTCGACAGGGGGGTCCTACGAGCAGTACTTC